This TCR beta chain is drawn from a study of T cell repertoires in cytomegalovirus infection. Turning to the study itself: It was recently identified HLA-C-restricted and well-studied HLA-B-restricted CMV epitopes that the study used. CMV infection plus the matching HLA type was flagged by public TCR beta signatures. Study-level results: There were carriers of CMV plus the relevant HLA, and cumulative public TCR beta family frequency identified them. HLA-C-restricted, CMV-specific TCR beta clonotypes were dominant ex vivo.

TCRdb processed the reads anew with MiXCR; each CDR3 protein has one entry. The sample has a few hundred thousand distinct CDR3 sequences; 40% are singletons. Of note for this clonotype: Its antigen is undetermined.

V lost 6 bases to trimming and J lost 0 bases; unmatched junction nucleotides: 4. The CDR3 sequence is 15 residues long. Per germline, CDR1 LGHNT and CDR2 FRNRAP. The genes are TRBV12-5 and TRBJ1-4, with TRBD1 identical over 7 bases. Sample: cultured PBMCs, taken from culture after CMV antigen stimulation. This receptor was obtained from a human donor in good health (CMV status not recorded). Some clones in this sample may be carry-over from other donors' samples. The CDR3 loop is CASGPDRPTNEKLFF. Here the CDR3 DNA reads TGTGCTAGTGGACCGGACAGGCCAACTAATGAAAAACTGTTTTTT.